The 6 T cell receptor beta chains below come from one sample, sequenced in a study of T cell changes during pregnancy in multiple sclerosis. Using immunoSEQ multiplex PCR, the repertoire was profiled, and TCRdb retains in-frame clones only, with some absent. Counted here are some 29,000 clones, approximately 89% occurring once; the ten biggest clones make up more than 6.5%. The source material was CD8+ T cells from peripheral blood mononuclear cells, sampled after pregnancy. These receptors all come from a female donor with multiple sclerosis, enrolled in a pregnancy study.

The V gene is TRBV27, the J gene TRBJ2-7; D is possibly TRBD2 (6 bases). Germline lookup yields CDR1 MNHEY and CDR2 SMNVEV (reference sequence). Trimming took off 2 bases at V and 5 bases at J, with 13 bases between the two ends. The CDR3 is made up of 14 amino acids. The CDR3 sequence is CASSLLGSDNEQYF. DNA of the CDR3: TGTGCCAGCAGTTTACTCGGGAGCGATAACGAGCAGTACTTC.

The V call is TRBV5-1, the J call TRBJ2-5; 8 positions agree with TRBD1. Trimming took 0 bases from V and 5 from J; bases not matched to a gene: 6. Germline V gene data show CDR1 as SGHRS and CDR2 as YFSETQ. The CDR3 consists of 15 residues. This chain's CDR3 is CASSLAGGTGETQYF. For the CDR3, the DNA is TGCGCCAGCAGCTTGGCAGGGGGCACGGGGGAGACCCAGTACTTC.

CDR3 sequence: CASSLGATGELFF. CDR3 in DNA: TGTGCCAGCAGCTTAGGAGCCACCGGGGAGCTGTTTTTT. V and J are TRBV7-6 and TRBJ2-2; D is undetermined. The CDR3 covers 13 residues. With 1 base removed from V and 4 bases from J, the gap between germline ends came to 4 bases. From germline, CDR1 is SGHVS and CDR2 FNYEAQ.

The chain is built from TRBV6-5 and TRBJ2-7, with TRBD2 matching 7 bases. Germline V CDR1 and CDR2: MNHEY, SVGAGI. The CDR3 runs 14 residues. J was trimmed by 3 bases and V by 7 bases; bases with no gene match: 9. Here the CDR3 DNA reads TGTGCCAGCAAACTTTATGGCGGGAGCTACGAGCAGTACTTC. Protein: CASKLYGGSYEQYF.

The chain carries TRBV2 and TRBJ2-7; the match to TRBD2 covers 9 bases. The length of the CDR3 is 16 residues. V lost 8 bases and J lost 0; bases outside the gene matches: 11. Germline values: CDR1 SNHLY, CDR2 FYNNEI. The DNA for the CDR3 is TGTGCCAGCTACGCGGGGGGGCGGGACTCCTCCTACGAGCAGTACTTC. Its translation: CASYAGGRDSSYEQYF.

This chain joins TRBV27 and TRBJ2-3, with TRBD1 matching 9 bases. J gave up 5 bases and V 4 bases, and 13 bases lay outside the gene matches. This CDR3 has 17 amino acids. In germline, CDR1 is MNHEY, CDR2 SMNVEV (reference sequence). The CDR3 DNA sequence: TGTGCCAGCAGTTCAAAAGGGACAGGGACTTTTAGAGATACGCAGTATTTT. It encodes CASSSKGTGTFRDTQYF.